The 10 T cell receptor beta chains listed next were all sequenced from one sample in a study of cytomegalovirus exposure and HLA in healthy donors. PCR used 60 Vbeta primers and 13 Jbeta primers. The assay was immunoSEQ multiplex PCR, and TCRdb's table has in-frame clones only and misses some. The sample has 120,000 to 150,000 clones; about 75% are singletons. Sequencing input: PBMCs. Receptors originate from a woman younger than 45 in good health and CMV-seronegative.

In its sample, this clone was seen once. This chain uses TRBV30 with TRBJ1-5; 7 bases line up with TRBD1. The trim removed 1 base at V and 7 bases at J, leaving 10 bases unmatched. Germline V gene lookup returns CDR1 GTSNPN and CDR2 SVGIG (reference sequence). CDR3 size: 15 residues. DNA of the CDR3: TGTGCCTGGAGTGGCGGGACAGCCTTTGGCCAGCCCCAGCATTTT. This translates into CAWSGGTAFGQPQHF.

This rearrangement joins TRBV14 to TRBJ1-6; tentatively, D is TRBD1 (5 bases). Trimming removed 4 bases at V and 7 bases at J, with 14 bases between. CDR1 and CDR2 from the germline V gene are SGHDN and FVKESK. The CDR3 runs 15 residues. CDR3 in DNA: TGTGCCAGCAGCCTAGGACCTGGGGCCAATTCACCCCTCCACTTT. Amino acid sequence: CASSLGPGANSPLHF.

V and J are TRBV15 and TRBJ2-5, with no clear D. Germline CDR1 reads LNHNV; CDR2 reads YYDKDF (reference sequence). The CDR3 covers 14 residues. V shed 0 bases and J shed 4 bases, with 9 bases lying between them. CDR3 bases: TGTGCCACCAGCAGAGATCCTATGAGAGAGACCCAGTACTTC. Its translation: CATSRDPMRETQYF.

The CDR3 is CAWAVQGAGYEKLFF. The CDR3 coding sequence is TGTGCCTGGGCCGTACAGGGGGCGGGTTATGAAAAACTGTTTTTT. This chain links TRBV30 with TRBJ1-4; TRBD1 aligns across 9 bases. V dropped 5 bases and J dropped 6; count of bases not matched to a gene: 10. The CDR3 contains 15 residues. CDR1 GTSNPN and CDR2 SVGIG come from the germline V gene (reference sequence).

V and J are TRBV25-1 and TRBJ2-7; tentative D call: TRBD1 (5 bases). CDR3 length: 11 amino acids. Deletions cut 4 bases from V and 9 bases from J, with 10 bases between. Germline V gives CDR1 MGHDK, CDR2 SYGVNS. Here the CDR3 DNA reads TGTGCCAGCAGTGTCAGGGTAACGCAGTACTTC. Its translation: CASSVRVTQYF.

J is TRBJ1-2 and V is TRBV4-2, with 9 bases that match TRBD1. With 0 bases clipped from V and 8 bases from J, the junction kept 10 bases outside the gene matches. The CDR3 is made up of 16 amino acids. Germline loops: CDR1 LGHNA, CDR2 YNFKEQ. CDR3 amino acids: CASSQDYGQGMGGYTF. CDR3 nucleotide sequence: TGTGCCAGCAGCCAAGATTATGGACAGGGGATGGGGGGCTACACCTTC.

This clone was seen only once. V usage is TRBV2 and J usage is TRBJ2-5, with 9 bases that match TRBD1. CDR3 size: 12 residues. J gave up 5 bases and V 8 bases, and 3 bases lay outside the gene matches. Germline V gene data show CDR1 as SNHLY and CDR2 as FYNNEI. CDR3 DNA: TGTGCCAGCTGGGACAGGGCCGAGACCCAGTACTTC. Amino acids: CASWDRAETQYF.

The V and J genes are TRBV6-6 and TRBJ2-1; unclear D gene. The germline V and J ends were trimmed by 2 bases and 1 base, with 6 bases remaining between them. The CDR3 has 14 residues. The V gene's germline CDR1 is MNHNY and CDR2 SVGAGI (reference sequence). The CDR3 reads CASSYKESYNEQFF. As DNA, the CDR3 is TGTGCCAGCAGTTACAAGGAGTCCTACAATGAGCAGTTCTTC.

J is TRBJ1-2 and V is TRBV30; 10 bases agree with TRBD1. This CDR3 spans 16 amino acids. V shed 0 bases, J shed 0 bases, and the junction held 4 bases outside the gene matches. Germline CDR1 GTSNPN, CDR2 SVGIG (reference sequence). Here the CDR3 reads CAWSVGGTGANYGYTF. The CDR3 nucleotides read TGTGCCTGGAGTGTGGGAGGGACAGGGGCTAACTATGGCTACACCTTC.

The chain links TRBV5-1 to TRBJ2-7, with 7 bases that match TRBD2. Looked up from germline, CDR1 is SGHRS and CDR2 is YFSETQ. This CDR3 is built from 16 residues. The V and J ends lost 1 base and 12 bases, in that order; junction bases with no gene match: 19. The CDR3 loop is CASSLSGNPKAGQWYF. Here the CDR3 DNA reads TGCGCCAGCAGCTTGAGTGGAAACCCGAAAGCGGGGCAGTGGTACTTC.